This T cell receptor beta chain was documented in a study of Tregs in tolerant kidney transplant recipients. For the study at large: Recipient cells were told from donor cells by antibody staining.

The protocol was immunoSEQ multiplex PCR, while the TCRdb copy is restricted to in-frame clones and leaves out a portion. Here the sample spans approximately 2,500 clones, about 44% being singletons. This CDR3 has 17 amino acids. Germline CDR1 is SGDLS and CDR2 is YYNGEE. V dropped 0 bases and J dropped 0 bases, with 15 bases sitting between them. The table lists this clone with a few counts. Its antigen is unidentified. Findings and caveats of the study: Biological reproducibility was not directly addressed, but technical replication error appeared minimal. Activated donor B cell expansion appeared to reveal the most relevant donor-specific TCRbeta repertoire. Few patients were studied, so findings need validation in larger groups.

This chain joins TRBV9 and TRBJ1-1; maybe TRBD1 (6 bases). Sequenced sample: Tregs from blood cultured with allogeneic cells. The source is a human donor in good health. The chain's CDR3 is CASSVGEGHYMNTEAFF. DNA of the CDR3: TGTGCCAGCAGCGTAGGAGAGGGACATTACATGAACACTGAAGCTTTCTTT.